The clone carrying this TCR beta chain was picked up a small number of times. TCRdb called the reads again in MiXCR, with one record for every CDR3 protein. The repertoire holds 250,000 to 300,000 distinct CDR3 sequences, with approximately 9% as singletons. These data are taken from a study of T cell repertoires in cytomegalovirus infection. Study-wide context: From public TCR beta signatures came an indication of both CMV infection and matching HLA type.

This clonotype originated in a human donor in good health (CMV status not recorded). Some clones in this sample may be carry-over from other donors' samples. Sequencing input: PBMCs.

CDR3 sequence reads: CATSEDTEAFF. Written as DNA, the CDR3 is TGTGCCACCTCGGAAGACACTGAAGCTTTCTTT. The genes are TRBV2 and TRBJ1-1, with no clear D. Germline values: CDR1 SNHLY, CDR2 FYNNEI. Trimming shortened V by 10 bases and J by 3 bases, and 9 bases separated the two germline ends. This CDR3 has 11 amino acids.